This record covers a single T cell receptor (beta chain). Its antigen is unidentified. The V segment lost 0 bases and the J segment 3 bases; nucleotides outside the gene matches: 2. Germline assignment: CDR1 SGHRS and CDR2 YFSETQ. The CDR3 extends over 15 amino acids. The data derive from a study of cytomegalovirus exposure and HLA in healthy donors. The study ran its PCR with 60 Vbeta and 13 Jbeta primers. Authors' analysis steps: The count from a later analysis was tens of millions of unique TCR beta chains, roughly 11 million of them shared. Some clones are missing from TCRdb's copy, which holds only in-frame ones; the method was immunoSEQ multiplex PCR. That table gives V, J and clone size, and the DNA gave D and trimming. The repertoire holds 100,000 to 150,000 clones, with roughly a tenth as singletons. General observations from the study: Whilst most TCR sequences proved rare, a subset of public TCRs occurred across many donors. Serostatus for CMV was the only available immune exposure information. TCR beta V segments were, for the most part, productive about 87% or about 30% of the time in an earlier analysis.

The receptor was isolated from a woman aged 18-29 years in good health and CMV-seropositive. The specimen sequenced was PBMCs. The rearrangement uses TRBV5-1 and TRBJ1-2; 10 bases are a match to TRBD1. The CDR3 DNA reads TGCGCCAGCAGCTTGGTGACAGGGGGCGACTATGGCTACACCTTC. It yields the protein CASSLVTGGDYGYTF.